A selection of T cell receptor beta chains follows, all from one sample in a study of shared clonotypes between healthy human individuals. Sequenced by immunoSEQ multiplex PCR; TCRdb stores in-frame clones only, minus some. The sample yields just over 2,000,000 clones, approximately 94% seen once. The sample comprised naive CD8+ T cells sorted from blood. Source of these receptors: a man younger than 30 in good health. Each CDR3 is given with its conserved first and last residue. A D gene is named only where the DNA matches it firmly. A clone size is listed for some rows: how often the clone was seen (once, few, many), or a class if it is expanded.

D gene	V gene	clone size	J gene	CDR3 DNA	CDR3 protein
NA	TRBV29-1	NA	TRBJ2-7	TGCAGCGCCTCCGGCCCCATTAGCTCCTACGAGCAGTACTTC	CSASGPISSYEQYF
TRBD1	TRBV4-3	NA	TRBJ2-7	TGCGCCAGCAGCCAACGACAGGGAGCCTACGAGCAGTACTTC	CASSQRQGAYEQYF
NA	TRBV21-1	NA	TRBJ2-5	TGTGCCAGCAGCAAAGACAGGGGTTGGGAGACCCAGTACTTC	CASSKDRGWETQYF
NA	TRBV5-1	NA	TRBJ1-4	TGCGCCAGCAGCTCAACCGGGACCCCCGAAGGAAAACTGTTTTTT	CASSSTGTPEGKLFF
NA	TRBV10-2	NA	TRBJ2-7	TGCGCCAGCAGTGAAGACAGCAGGGGATACTACGAGCAGTACTTC	CASSEDSRGYYEQYF
NA	TRBV5-6	NA	TRBJ2-7	TGTGCCAGCAGCTTTGGGGAGACCTACGAGCAGTACTTC	CASSFGETYEQYF
NA	TRBV15	once	TRBJ1-3	TGTGCCACCAGCCGGCCTCCTGACACTAACTCTGGAAACACCATATATTTT	CATSRPPDTNSGNTIYF
NA	TRBV29-1	NA	TRBJ2-7	TGCAGCGCTGGGGACGCCAGCTCCTACGAGCAGTACTTC	CSAGDASSYEQYF
NA	TRBV27	NA	TRBJ1-2	TGTGCCAGCGGACCTCTAGACGGGAACTATGGCTACACCTTC	CASGPLDGNYGYTF
TRBD1	TRBV5-6	once	TRBJ1-1	TGTGCCAGCAGCTCGGGGGACAGATTGAACACTGAAGCTTTCTTT	CASSSGDRLNTEAFF
TRBD2	TRBV4-2	NA	TRBJ2-7	TGTGCCAGCAGCCAAGAACCCCTAGCGGGGACCTACGAGCAGTACTTC	CASSQEPLAGTYEQYF
NA	TRBV28	NA	TRBJ2-1	TGTGCCAGCACGGGCCAGGACAATGAGCAGTTCTTC	CASTGQDNEQFF
NA	TRBV6-6	NA	TRBJ1-1	TGTGCCAGCACCGCGGAACTGAGCCTGGACACTGAAGCTTTCTTT	CASTAELSLDTEAFF
NA	TRBV28	NA	TRBJ1-1	TGTGCCAGCAGTCCTACAACTGAAGCTTTCTTT	CASSPTTEAFF
TRBD1	TRBV13	NA	TRBJ2-7	TGTGCCAGCAGCTCAAGAGGGACAGGGAGCTCCTACGAGCAGTACTTC	CASSSRGTGSSYEQYF
TRBD2	TRBV7-8	once	TRBJ2-3	TGTGCCAGCAGCTACCGTCTACTAGCGACTAGCACAGATACGCAGTATTTT	CASSYRLLATSTDTQYF
TRBD1	TRBV10-2	NA	TRBJ2-1	TGCGCCAGCAGCGAGGGGGCTAGCTCCTACAATGAGCAGTTCTTC	CASSEGASSYNEQFF
NA	TRBV9	NA	TRBJ1-2	TGTGCCAGCAGCCAGAGCCCCAGCCCATATGGCTACACCTTC	CASSQSPSPYGYTF
TRBD2	TRBV5-1	once	TRBJ2-3	TGCGCCAGCAGCGACATGACTAGCGGGGGCACAGATACGCAGTATTTT	CASSDMTSGGTDTQYF
NA	TRBV10-1	once	TRBJ2-5	TGCGCCAGCAGTGACCAGGGGCCTGAAGAGACCCAGTACTTC	CASSDQGPEETQYF
TRBD1	TRBV4-1	NA	TRBJ1-5	TGCGCCAGCAGCCAAGAAAGGACAGGAGGGAGCAATCAGCCCCAGCATTTT	CASSQERTGGSNQPQHF
NA	TRBV5-1	NA	TRBJ2-3	TGCGCCAGCACGCCCGAACTCCCAGATACGCAGTATTTT	CASTPELPDTQYF
NA	TRBV27	NA	TRBJ2-7	TGTGCCAGCAGTTCTAGTGTAGGGGACATAGCCTACGAGCAGTACTTC	CASSSSVGDIAYEQYF
NA	TRBV12-2	NA	TRBJ2-7	TGTGCAATTTCGCGGCAGGAGAGCTCCTACGAGCAGTACTTC	CAISRQESSYEQYF
NA	TRBV9	NA	TRBJ1-1	TGTGCCAGCAGCGTAGGAGGTCCTGAAGCTTTCTTT	CASSVGGPEAFF
NA	TRBV7-9	NA	TRBJ1-1	TGTGCCAGCAGCTCCTCCTGGACAGAGAACACTGAAGCTTTCTTT	CASSSSWTENTEAFF
NA	TRBV2	NA	TRBJ2-7	TGTGCCAGCAGTGAGGACTCGAACCTCTACGAGCAGTACTTC	CASSEDSNLYEQYF
TRBD1	TRBV7-6	NA	TRBJ1-6	TGTGCCAGCAGCTTGGGGGGACAGGGCAACTCACCCCTCCACTTT	CASSLGGQGNSPLHF
TRBD2	TRBV10-3	NA	TRBJ2-1	TGTGCCATCAGTGAGCCACCCGGGGGGGTAGCGGGTGGCATTGATCTTACCTACAATGAGCAGTTCTTC	CAISEPPGGVAGGIDLTYNEQFF
TRBD1	TRBV5-1	NA	TRBJ1-1	TGCGCCAGCAGCTTGGCCGAGGGGGCGCGCACTGAAGCTTTCTTT	CASSLAEGARTEAFF
NA	TRBV5-6	NA	TRBJ1-5	TGTGCCAGCAGCTTGGGATTTAATCAGCCCCAGCATTTT	CASSLGFNQPQHF
NA	TRBV7-9	NA	TRBJ2-5	TGTGCCAGCAGCTTAGCCGCCCTAGCCGGAGAGACCCAGTACTTC	CASSLAALAGETQYF
NA	TRBV11-2	once	TRBJ2-7	TGTGCCAGCAGCTTAGATCAGGTATCCTACGAGCAGTACTTC	CASSLDQVSYEQYF
TRBD1	TRBV27	once	TRBJ2-7	TGTGCCAGCAGTTTAAGGACAGGGAGCTCCTACGAGCAGTACTTC	CASSLRTGSSYEQYF
NA	TRBV10-2	NA	TRBJ1-5	TGCGCCAGCAGTGAGTCGTCCGAGAGGACTCAGCCCCAGCATTTT	CASSESSERTQPQHF
NA	TRBV9	NA	TRBJ2-1	TGTGCCAGTTCGAGCGGCTGGCTATACAATGAGCAGTTCTTC	CASSSGWLYNEQFF
TRBD2	TRBV9	NA	TRBJ2-7	TGTGCCAGCAGCGTAGGGGGGAGGGACGAGCAGTACTTC	CASSVGGRDEQYF
NA	TRBV30	NA	TRBJ2-7	TGTGCCTGGAGTGCCCCAGGGGCTCGGGACGAGCAGTACTTC	CAWSAPGARDEQYF
TRBD2	TRBV5-4	once	TRBJ2-5	TGTGCCAGCAGCTCCCTAGGACTAGATGGGACCCAGTACTTC	CASSSLGLDGTQYF
NA	TRBV10-3	NA	TRBJ2-2	TGTGCCGTCAGGGACGGTAACACCGGGGAGCTGTTTTTT	CAVRDGNTGELFF
TRBD2	TRBV5-4	NA	TRBJ2-7	TGTGCCAGCACGAATCTAGCGGGGGGATACGAGCAGTACTTC	CASTNLAGGYEQYF
NA	TRBV5-1	once	TRBJ2-5	TGCGCCAGCAGCTTGGTCTCTCCCCCATTTGTGGAGACCCAGTACTTC	CASSLVSPPFVETQYF
TRBD2	TRBV28	NA	TRBJ2-1	TGTGCCAGCAATTCTCTAGCGGGGCCCTCCTACAATGAGCAGTTCTTC	CASNSLAGPSYNEQFF
TRBD2	TRBV15	NA	TRBJ2-1	TGTGCCCCACACGCCGGGACTAGCGGATCCAGCTCCTACAATGAGCAGTTCTTC	CAPHAGTSGSSSYNEQFF
NA	TRBV7-2	NA	TRBJ2-7	TGTGCCAGCAGCTTTTCCCCGGGCTACGAGCAGTACTTC	CASSFSPGYEQYF
TRBD1	TRBV19	NA	TRBJ1-5	TGTGCCAGTAGTATAGATCATGAGGGGGCCTGGAATCAGCCCCAGCATTTT	CASSIDHEGAWNQPQHF
NA	TRBV27	NA	TRBJ2-2	TGTGCCAGCAGCACCCTTGATTACACCGGGGAGCTGTTTTTT	CASSTLDYTGELFF
TRBD1	TRBV29-1	NA	TRBJ2-7	TGCAGCGTTGAGATTGGGACAGGGGCTAACGAGCAGTACTTC	CSVEIGTGANEQYF
NA	TRBV7-3	NA	TRBJ2-3	TGTGCCAGCAGCCGCTTAGGATCAGATACGCAGTATTTT	CASSRLGSDTQYF
NA	TRBV27	NA	TRBJ1-5	TGTGCCAGCAGTAAAAGTCTGGGGGGTTTGGGGCCCCAGCATTTT	CASSKSLGGLGPQHF
NA	TRBV4-1	NA	TRBJ2-5	TGCGCCAGCAGCCCCTACCCAGCGGTGGGTGAAGAGACCCAGTACTTC	CASSPYPAVGEETQYF